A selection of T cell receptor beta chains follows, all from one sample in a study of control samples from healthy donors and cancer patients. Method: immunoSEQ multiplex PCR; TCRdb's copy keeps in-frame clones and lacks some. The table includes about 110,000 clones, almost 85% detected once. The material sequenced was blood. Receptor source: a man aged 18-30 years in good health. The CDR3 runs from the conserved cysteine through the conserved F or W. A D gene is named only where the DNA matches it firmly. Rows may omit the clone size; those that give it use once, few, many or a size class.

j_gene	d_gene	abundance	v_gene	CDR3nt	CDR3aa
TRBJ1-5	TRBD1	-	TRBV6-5	TGTGCCAGCAGTCCGACAGGGGACCTTTATCAGCCCCAGCATTTT	CASSPTGDLYQPQHF
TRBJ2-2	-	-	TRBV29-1	TGCAGCGTTGACGGGGGGCTCACCGGGGAGCTGTTTTTT	CSVDGGLTGELFF
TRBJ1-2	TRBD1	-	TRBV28	TGTGCCAGCAGCCTTGACAGGGCCCCGTATAACTATGGCTACACCTTC	CASSLDRAPYNYGYTF
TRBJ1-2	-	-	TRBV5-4	TGTGCCAGCAGCTTGGACCGTTTCTATGGCTACACCTTC	CASSLDRFYGYTF
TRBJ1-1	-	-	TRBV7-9	TGTGCCAGCAGCTTCCTACCCAAAAAGTTGGACACTGAAGCTTTCTTT	CASSFLPKKLDTEAFF
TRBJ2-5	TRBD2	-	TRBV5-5	TGTGCCAGCAGCTTGGGACTAGCGGGGGATCTGGAGACCCAGTACTTC	CASSLGLAGDLETQYF
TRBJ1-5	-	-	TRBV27	TGTGCCAGCAGCCCAAATGACAGGTATCAGCCCCAGCATTTT	CASSPNDRYQPQHF
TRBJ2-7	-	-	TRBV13	TGTGCCAGCAGCCCCCCTGGTAACTCCAACGAGCAGTACTTC	CASSPPGNSNEQYF
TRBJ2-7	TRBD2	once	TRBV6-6	TGTGCCAGCAGCCCAATAGCGGGGGTGTACGAGCAGTACTTC	CASSPIAGVYEQYF
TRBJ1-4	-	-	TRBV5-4	TGTGCCAGCAGCCCTACCCCTGCCCCGGGTGAAAAACTGTTTTTT	CASSPTPAPGEKLFF
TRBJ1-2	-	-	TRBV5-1	TGCGCCAGCAGCTTGGGACAGATCTATGGCTACACCTTC	CASSLGQIYGYTF
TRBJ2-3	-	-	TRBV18	TGTGCCAGCTCCCCGATAGGTTCTAGCACAGATACGCAGTATTTT	CASSPIGSSTDTQYF
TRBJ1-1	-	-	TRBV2	TGTGCCAGCAGTGACGGGTTGAACACTGAAGCTTTCTTT	CASSDGLNTEAFF
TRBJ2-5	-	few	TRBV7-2	TGTGCCAGCAGCCTCCGGTTTCTAGGGGCGCCCGGAGGGACCCAGTACTTC	CASSLRFLGAPGGTQYF
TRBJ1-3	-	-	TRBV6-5	TGTGCCAGCAGAAAGACAGCTGGAAACACCATATATTTT	CASRKTAGNTIYF
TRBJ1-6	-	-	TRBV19	TGTGCCAGTGGTAGGAGCTCCTATAATTCACCCCTCCACTTT	CASGRSSYNSPLHF
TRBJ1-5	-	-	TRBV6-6	TGTGCCAGCAGTTACTCGAAAGAACAGCCCCAGCATTTT	CASSYSKEQPQHF
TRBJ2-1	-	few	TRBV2	TGTGCCAGCACTAGGAACAATGAGCAGTTCTTC	CASTRNNEQFF
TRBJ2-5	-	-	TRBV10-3	TGTGCCATCAGTGAGTCAGCAGAGACCCAGTACTTC	CAISESAETQYF
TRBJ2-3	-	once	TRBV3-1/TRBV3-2	TGTGCCAGCAGCCAAGATGAAACGGGGTGGGCAGATACGCAGTATTTT	CASSQDETGWADTQYF
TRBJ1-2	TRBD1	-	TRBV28	TGTGCCAGCAGTTCGTCCGGGACAGGGGGCCGGGGCTACACCTTC	CASSSSGTGGRGYTF
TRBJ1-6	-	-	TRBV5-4	TGTGCCAGCAGCTTAATGACAGGAAATTCACCCCTCCACTTT	CASSLMTGNSPLHF